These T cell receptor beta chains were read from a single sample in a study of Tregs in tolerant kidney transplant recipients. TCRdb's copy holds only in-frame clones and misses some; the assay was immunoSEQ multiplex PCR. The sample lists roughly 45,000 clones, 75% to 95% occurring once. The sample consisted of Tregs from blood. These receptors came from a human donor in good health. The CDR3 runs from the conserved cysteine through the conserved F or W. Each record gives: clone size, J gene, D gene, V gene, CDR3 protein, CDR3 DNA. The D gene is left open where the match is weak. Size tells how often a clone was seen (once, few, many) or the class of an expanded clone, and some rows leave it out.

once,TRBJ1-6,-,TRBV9,CASSVTMMGRSPLHF,TGTGCCAGCAGCGTTACCATGATGGGGAGATCACCCCTCCACTTT
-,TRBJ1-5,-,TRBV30,CAWSNPGTFRYQPQHF,TGTGCCTGGAGTAACCCAGGGACTTTTAGATACCAGCCCCAGCATTTT
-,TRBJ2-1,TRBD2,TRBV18,CASSPSLAGWYNEQFF,TGTGCCAGCTCACCATCCCTAGCGGGGTGGTACAATGAGCAGTTCTTC
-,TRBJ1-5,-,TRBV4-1,CASSRGTPMGDIYQPQHF,TGCGCCAGCAGCCGCGGGACTCCCATGGGGGATATTTATCAGCCCCAGCATTTT
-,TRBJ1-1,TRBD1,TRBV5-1,CASSRGQYEAFF,TGCGCCAGCAGCAGGGGACAGTATGAAGCTTTCTTT
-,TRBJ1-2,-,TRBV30,CAWSVKGGDGYTF,TGTGCCTGGAGCGTCAAAGGGGGGGATGGCTACACCTTC
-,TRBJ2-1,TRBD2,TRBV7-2,CASSSPAGGTPYNEQFF,TGTGCCAGCAGCTCCCCTGCGGGGGGGACTCCCTACAATGAGCAGTTCTTC
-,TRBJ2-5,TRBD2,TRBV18,CASSPPGLAGGQETQYF,TGTGCCAGCTCACCCCCGGGACTAGCGGGGGGACAAGAGACCCAGTACTTC
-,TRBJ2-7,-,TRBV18,CASSPRRDITYEQYF,TGTGCCAGCTCACCACGCCGGGACATCACCTACGAGCAGTACTTC
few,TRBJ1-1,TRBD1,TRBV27,CASSLDRRYTEAFF,TGTGCCAGCAGTCTGGACAGGAGGTACACTGAAGCTTTCTTT
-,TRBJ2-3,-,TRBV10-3,CAISDNTDTQYF,TGTGCCATCAGTGACAACACAGATACGCAGTATTTT
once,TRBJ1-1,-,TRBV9,CASSVVGNWNTEAFF,TGTGCCAGCAGCGTAGTCGGAAATTGGAACACTGAAGCTTTCTTT
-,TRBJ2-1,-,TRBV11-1,CASSWRLPEGGNEQFF,TGTGCCAGCAGCTGGCGACTTCCGGAGGGGGGGAATGAGCAGTTCTTC
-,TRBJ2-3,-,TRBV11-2,CASSPGQRTDTQYF,TGTGCCAGCAGCCCCGGTCAACGGACAGATACGCAGTATTTT
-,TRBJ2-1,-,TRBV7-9,CASSFTPEQFF,TGTGCCAGCAGCTTCACCCCTGAGCAGTTCTTC
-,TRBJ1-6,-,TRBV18,CASSRDRWIPLHF,TGTGCCAGCTCCCGTGACAGATGGATACCCCTCCACTTT
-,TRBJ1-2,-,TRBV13,CASSQLRWGGDPYGYTF,TGTGCCAGCAGCCAACTTAGATGGGGCGGGGATCCGTATGGCTACACCTTC
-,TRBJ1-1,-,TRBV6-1,CASSVLEGSSEAFF,TGTGCCAGCAGTGTCCTGGAGGGGAGTTCCGAAGCTTTCTTT
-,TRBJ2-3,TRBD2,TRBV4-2,CASSQEVAGGTDTQYF,TGTGCCAGCAGCCAAGAGGTAGCGGGAGGCACAGATACGCAGTATTTT
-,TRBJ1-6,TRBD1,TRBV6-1,CASSEQGAYSPLHF,TGTGCCAGCAGTGAGCAGGGGGCTTATTCACCCCTCCACTTT
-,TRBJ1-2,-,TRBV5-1,CASSEELYGYTF,TGCGCCAGCAGCGAGGAGCTTTATGGCTACACCTTC